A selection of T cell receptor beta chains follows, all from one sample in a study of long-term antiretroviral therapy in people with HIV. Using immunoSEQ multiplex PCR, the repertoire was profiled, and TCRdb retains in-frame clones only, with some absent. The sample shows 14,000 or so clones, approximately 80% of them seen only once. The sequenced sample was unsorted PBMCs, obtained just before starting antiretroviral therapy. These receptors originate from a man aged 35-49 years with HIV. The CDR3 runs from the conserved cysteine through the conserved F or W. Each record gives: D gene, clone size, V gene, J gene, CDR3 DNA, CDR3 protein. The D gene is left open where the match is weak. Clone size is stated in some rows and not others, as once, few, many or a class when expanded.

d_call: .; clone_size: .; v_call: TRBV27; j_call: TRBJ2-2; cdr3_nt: TGTGCCAGCAGTTTAGGCCTAGCGTACTCAACCGGGGAGCTGTTTTTT; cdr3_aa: CASSLGLAYSTGELFF
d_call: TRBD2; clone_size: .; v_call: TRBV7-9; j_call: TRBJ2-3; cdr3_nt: TGTGCCAGCAGCTTGGCTAGCGGACACACAGATACGCAGTATTTT; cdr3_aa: CASSLASGHTDTQYF
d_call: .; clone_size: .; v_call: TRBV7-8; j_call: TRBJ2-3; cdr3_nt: TGTGCCAGCAGCCGGGGGACAGATACGCAGTATTTT; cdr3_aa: CASSRGTDTQYF
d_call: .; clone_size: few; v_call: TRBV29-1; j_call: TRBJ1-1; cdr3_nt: TGCAGCGTTAGGACGGGGGGCACTGAAGCTTTCTTT; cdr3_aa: CSVRTGGTEAFF
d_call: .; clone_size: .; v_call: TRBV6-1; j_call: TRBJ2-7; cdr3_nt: TGTGCCAGCAATAAGGGAGGATCCTACGAGCAGTACTTC; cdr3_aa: CASNKGGSYEQYF
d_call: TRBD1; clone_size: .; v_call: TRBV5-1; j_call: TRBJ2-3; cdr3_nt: TGCGCCAGCGGGGACAGATCGGATACGCAGTATTTT; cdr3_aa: CASGDRSDTQYF
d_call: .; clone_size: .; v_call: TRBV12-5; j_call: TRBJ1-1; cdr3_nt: TGTGCTAGTGGGCCCTCGATGGGCGCTGAAGCTTTCTTT; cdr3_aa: CASGPSMGAEAFF
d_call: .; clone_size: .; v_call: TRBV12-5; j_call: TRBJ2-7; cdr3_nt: TGTGCTAGTGGTTCTGACACGTCCCCCTACGAGCAGTACTTC; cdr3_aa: CASGSDTSPYEQYF
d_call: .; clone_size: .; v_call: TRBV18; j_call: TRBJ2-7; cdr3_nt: TGTGCCAGCTCACCAAGGGCGAGAGAGCACGAGCAGTACTTC; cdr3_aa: CASSPRAREHEQYF
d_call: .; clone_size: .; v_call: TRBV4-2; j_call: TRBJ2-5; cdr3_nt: TGTGCCAGCAGCCAAGATTTGACAGTTGGAGAGACCCAGTACTTC; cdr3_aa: CASSQDLTVGETQYF
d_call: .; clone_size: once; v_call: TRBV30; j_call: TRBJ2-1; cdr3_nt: TGTGCCTGGAGTGTATTTGATGAGCAGTTCTTC; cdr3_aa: CAWSVFDEQFF
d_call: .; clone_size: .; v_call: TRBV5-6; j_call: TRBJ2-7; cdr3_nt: TGTGCCAGCAGCTTGGGGACACCGTCCTACGAGCAGTACTTC; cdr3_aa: CASSLGTPSYEQYF
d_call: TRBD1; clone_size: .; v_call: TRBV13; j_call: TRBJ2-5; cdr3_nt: TGTGCCAGCAGCCTCGACAGGGTAGCGCGAGAGACCCAGTACTTC; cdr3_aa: CASSLDRVARETQYF
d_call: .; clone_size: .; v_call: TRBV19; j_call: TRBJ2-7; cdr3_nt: TGTGCCAGTAGTATATTTCTCTCCTACGAGCAGTACTTC; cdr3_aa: CASSIFLSYEQYF
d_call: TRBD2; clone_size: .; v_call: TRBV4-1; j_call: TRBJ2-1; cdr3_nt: TGCGCCAGCAGCTTAGGGACTATCAATGAGCAGTTCTTC; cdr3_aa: CASSLGTINEQFF
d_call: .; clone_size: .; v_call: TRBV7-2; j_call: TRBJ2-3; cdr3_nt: TGTGCCAGCAGCTTAGGGGTTGGCGGAACAGATACGCAGTATTTT; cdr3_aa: CASSLGVGGTDTQYF
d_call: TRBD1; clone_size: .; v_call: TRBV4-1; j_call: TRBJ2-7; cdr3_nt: TGCGCCAGCAGCCAAGATGGCCCAGGGGGCTCCTACGAGCAGTACTTC; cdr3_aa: CASSQDGPGGSYEQYF
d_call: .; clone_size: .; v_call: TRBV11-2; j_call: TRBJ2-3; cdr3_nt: TGTGCCAGCAGCTTAGATTACCGGGCTGGCACAGATACGCAGTATTTT; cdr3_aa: CASSLDYRAGTDTQYF
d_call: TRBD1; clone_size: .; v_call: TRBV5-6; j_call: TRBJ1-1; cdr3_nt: TGTGCCAGCAGCTTGGCTGGGACAGGGGTCGCTGAAGCTTTCTTT; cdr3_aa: CASSLAGTGVAEAFF
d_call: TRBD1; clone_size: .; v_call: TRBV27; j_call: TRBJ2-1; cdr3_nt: TGTGCCAGCAGTTTATCCCACAGGGGACCATTTTCCAATGAGCAGTTCTTC; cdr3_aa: CASSLSHRGPFSNEQFF
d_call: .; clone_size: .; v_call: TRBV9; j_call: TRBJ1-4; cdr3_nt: TGTGCCAGCAGCGGAACCACAGGGTTTGGTGAAAAACTGTTTTTT; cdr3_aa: CASSGTTGFGEKLFF
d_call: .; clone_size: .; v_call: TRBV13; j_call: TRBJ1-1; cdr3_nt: TGTGCCAGCCTGCCGGTCACTCCCACTGAAGCTTTCTTT; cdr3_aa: CASLPVTPTEAFF
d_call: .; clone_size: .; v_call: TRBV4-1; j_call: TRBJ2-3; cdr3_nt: TGCGCCAGCAGCCAAGATGAGCGGAGCACAGATACGCAGTATTTT; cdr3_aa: CASSQDERSTDTQYF
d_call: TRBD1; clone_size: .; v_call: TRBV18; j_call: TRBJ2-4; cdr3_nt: TGTGCCAGCTCTCGCGGACAGGGGGGGAGAAACATTCAGTACTTC; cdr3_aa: CASSRGQGGRNIQYF
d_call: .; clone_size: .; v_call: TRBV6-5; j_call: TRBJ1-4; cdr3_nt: TGTGCCAGCAGTTACGCCCTTAATGAAAAACTGTTTTTT; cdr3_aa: CASSYALNEKLFF
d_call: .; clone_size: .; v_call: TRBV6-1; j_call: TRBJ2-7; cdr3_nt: TGTGCCAGCAGTACAGGGTATGTGCAGTACTTC; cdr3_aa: CASSTGYVQYF
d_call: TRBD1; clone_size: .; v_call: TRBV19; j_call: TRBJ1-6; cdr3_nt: TGTGCCAGTAGTATTTCCCTCTGGGGACAGAATTCACCCCTCCACTTT; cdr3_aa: CASSISLWGQNSPLHF
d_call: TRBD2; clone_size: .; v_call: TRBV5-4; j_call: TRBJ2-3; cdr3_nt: TGTGCCAGCAGCTGGACCACTAGCGGCACAGATACGCAGTATTTT; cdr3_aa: CASSWTTSGTDTQYF
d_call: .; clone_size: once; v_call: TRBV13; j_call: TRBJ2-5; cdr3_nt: TGTGCCAGCAGCTTAGGGCCAGGGGACTTCCAAGAGACCCAGTACTTC; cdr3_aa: CASSLGPGDFQETQYF
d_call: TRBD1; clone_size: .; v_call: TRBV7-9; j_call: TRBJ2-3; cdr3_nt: TGTGCCAGCAGCACCCGGACAGGGGGTGGCACAGATACGCAGTATTTT; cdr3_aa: CASSTRTGGGTDTQYF
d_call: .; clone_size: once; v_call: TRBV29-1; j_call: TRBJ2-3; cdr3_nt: TGCAGCGTCCTCAGGGGGGACTACCTCAACACAGATACGCAGTATTTT; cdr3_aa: CSVLRGDYLNTDTQYF
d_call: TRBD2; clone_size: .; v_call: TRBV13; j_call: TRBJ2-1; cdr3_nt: TGTGCCAGCAGCTTCGAGGGAGGGGAATACAATGAGCAGTTCTTC; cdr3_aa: CASSFEGGEYNEQFF
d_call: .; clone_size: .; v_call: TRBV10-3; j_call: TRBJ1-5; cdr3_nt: TGTGCCACCCACACTGGGGGCGGCAATCAGCCCCAGCATTTT; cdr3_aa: CATHTGGGNQPQHF
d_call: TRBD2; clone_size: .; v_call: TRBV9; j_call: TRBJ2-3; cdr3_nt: TGTGCCAGCAGCCTAGGACTAGCGGGCACAGATACGCAGTATTTT; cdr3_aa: CASSLGLAGTDTQYF
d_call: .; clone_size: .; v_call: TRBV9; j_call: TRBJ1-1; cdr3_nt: TGTGCCAGCAGCGTAGACTCCAAGACAGCTTTCTTT; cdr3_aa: CASSVDSKTAFF
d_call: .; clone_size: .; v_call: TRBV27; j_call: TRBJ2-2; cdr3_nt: TGTGCCAGCAGTCCCTCCTTAGGGGGGGAGCTGTTTTTT; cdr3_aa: CASSPSLGGELFF
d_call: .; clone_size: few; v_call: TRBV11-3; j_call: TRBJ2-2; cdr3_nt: TGTGTAGGGAACACCGGGGAGCTGTTTTTT; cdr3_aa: CVGNTGELFF
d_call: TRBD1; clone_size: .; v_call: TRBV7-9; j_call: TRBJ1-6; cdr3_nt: TGTGCCAGCAGCGGACTGAGGGGACAGCAGAATTCACCCCTCCACTTT; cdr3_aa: CASSGLRGQQNSPLHF
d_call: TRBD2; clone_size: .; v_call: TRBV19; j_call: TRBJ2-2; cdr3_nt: TGTGCCAGCCGGACTAGCGGAGAGAACACCGGGGAGCTGTTTTTT; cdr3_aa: CASRTSGENTGELFF